These 19 T cell receptor beta chains originate from one sample sequenced in a study of T cell responses to AZD1222 COVID-19 vaccine. Clones were read by immunoSEQ multiplex PCR, and TCRdb kept only the in-frame ones, dropping some. The sample includes 120,000 to 150,000 clones, approximately 91% of them seen just once. Specimen: peripheral blood, collected 28 days after the second AZD1222 dose. These receptors all come from an adult who received the AZD1222 COVID-19 vaccine.

The chain is built from TRBV4-2 and TRBJ2-1, with 9 nucleotides matching TRBD1. This CDR3 contains 16 residues. Trimming removed 4 bases from V and 8 bases from J; junction bases left unmatched: 12. CDR1 is LGHNA and CDR2 is YNFKEQ in the germline V gene. The CDR3 DNA follows: TGTGCCAGCAGCCGGGTGGGACAGGGAATGGGCGATGAGCAGTTCTTC. Protein sequence: CASSRVGQGMGDEQFF.

The chain is built from TRBV9 and TRBJ2-3; D unresolved. Germline loops: CDR1 SGDLS, CDR2 YYNGEE. CDR3 length equals 13 residues. V lost 0 bases and J lost 5, with 7 bases in between. CDR3 loop: CASSVEVGDTQYF. The CDR3 region has the DNA TGTGCCAGCAGCGTAGAAGTAGGAGATACGCAGTATTTT.

This chain connects TRBV4-3 to TRBJ1-2, with 7 nucleotides matching TRBD1. The CDR3 has 15 amino acids. With V trimmed by 4 bases and J by 3 bases, 8 bases remained unmatched. Germline CDR1 reads LGHNA; CDR2 reads YSLEER. In nucleotides, the CDR3 is TGCGCCAGCAGCCCGGGGCCTACAGGGGACTATGGCTACACCTTC. Amino acids: CASSPGPTGDYGYTF.

The V call is TRBV2, the J call TRBJ2-7, with a possible D match to TRBD2 (5 bases). Germline loops: CDR1 SNHLY, CDR2 FYNNEI. The length of the CDR3 is 13 residues. With 10 bases removed from V and 4 bases from J, the gap between germline ends came to 17 bases. CDR3 loop: CATGSGAGYEQYF. The CDR3 bases are TGTGCCACCGGATCGGGCGCGGGTTACGAGCAGTACTTC.

The chain joins TRBV5-5 to TRBJ2-1, with TRBD2 matching over 10 bases. CDR1 is SGHKS, CDR2 YYEKEE, per germline (reference sequence). The ends lost 4 bases at V and 4 bases at J; junction bases unmatched: 20. The CDR3 consists of 20 residues. CDR3 protein: CASSLLGASGGPTEYNEQFF. DNA of the CDR3: TGTGCCAGCAGCCTACTAGGGGCTAGCGGGGGACCAACCGAGTACAATGAGCAGTTCTTC.

V is TRBV2 and J is TRBJ2-3, with D uncertain. Trimming took off 4 bases at V and 3 bases at J, with 8 bases between the two ends. The CDR3 length is 13 residues. Germline CDR1 SNHLY, CDR2 FYNNEI. CDR3 region: CASSAQLTDTQYF. The CDR3 region has the DNA TGTGCCAGCAGTGCTCAGTTGACAGATACGCAGTATTTT.

V usage is TRBV18 and J usage is TRBJ2-7; TRBD1 might be the D (6 bases). Deletions cut 3 bases from V and 0 bases from J, with 12 bases between. The CDR3 covers 15 residues. Germline CDR1 KGHSH, CDR2 LQKENI. CDR3 loop: CASSPGARGSYEQYF. The CDR3 region has the DNA TGTGCCAGCTCACCGGGGGCCAGGGGCTCCTACGAGCAGTACTTC. The full variable domain, with the rest looked up from reference TRBV18 and TRBJ2-7, is NAGVMQNPRHLVRRRGQEARLRCSPMKGHSHVYWYRQLPEEGLKFMVYLQKENIIDESGMPKERFSAEFPKEGPSILRIQQVVRGDSAAYFCASSPGARGSYEQYFGPGTRLTVT.

The J gene is TRBJ1-1, the V gene TRBV6-5; tentatively, D is TRBD1 (5 bases). The CDR3 has 14 residues. V lost 8 bases, J lost 1 base, and 14 bases lay in between. Germline values: CDR1 MNHEY, CDR2 SVGAGI. The CDR3 sequence: CASGRQPRNTEAFF. The CDR3, as DNA: TGTGCCAGCGGAAGACAGCCGAGGAACACTGAAGCTTTCTTT.

The CDR3: CASSERPPNSGANVLTF. In nucleotides, the CDR3 is TGCGCCAGCAGTGAGAGGCCCCCTAATTCGGGGGCCAACGTCCTGACTTTC. V and J are TRBV10-2 and TRBJ2-6; D gene unclear. Germline CDR1 is WSHSY and CDR2 is SAAADI. V lost 2 bases to trimming and J lost 4 bases, with 15 bases between them. The CDR3 consists of 17 residues.

This clone is a singleton in its sample. The V gene is TRBV2, the J gene TRBJ2-1; 8 bases align to TRBD2. The CDR3 is 14 residues long. After removal of 0 bases from V and 15 bases from J, the junction contained 10 bases not matched to a gene. The V gene's germline CDR1 is SNHLY and CDR2 FYNNEI. CDR3 DNA: TGTGCCAGCAGTGAAGCGTTAACTAGCGGTCATCGGTTCTTC. Amino acid sequence: CASSEALTSGHRFF.

CDR3: CASRPRGSSGNTIYF. CDR3 DNA: TGTGCCAGCAGACCAAGGGGGAGCTCTGGAAACACCATATATTTT. The chain has TRBV7-2 and TRBJ1-3, with TRBD1 as a possible D gene (6 bases). The CDR3 contains 15 residues. Germline lookup yields CDR1 SGHTA and CDR2 FQGNSA. V gave up 6 bases and J gave up 0 bases, with 12 bases separating them.

The chain recombines TRBV9 with TRBJ2-1; D remains ambiguous. Germline loops: CDR1 SGDLS, CDR2 YYNGEE. This CDR3 contains 13 residues. V was clipped by 3 bases and J by 4 bases, with 8 bases between them. The CDR3 region is CASSAAAYNEQFF. The CDR3 DNA sequence: TGTGCCAGCAGCGCCGCAGCGTACAATGAGCAGTTCTTC.

V and J are TRBV11-2 and TRBJ2-7; perhaps TRBD1 as D (6 bases). Germline V lookup: CDR1 SGHAT, CDR2 FQNNGV. Trimming shortened V by 7 bases and J by 0 bases, and 13 bases separated the two germline ends. The CDR3 spans 14 residues. CDR3 DNA: TGTGCCAGCACCCGAGGGGGTGCCTCCTACGAGCAGTACTTC. It is translated as CASTRGGASYEQYF.

This sequence joins TRBV29-1 and TRBJ1-6; TRBD1 might be the D (5 bases). The CDR3 has 12 amino acids. The V gene lost 7 bases and the J gene lost 7 bases, with 11 bases spanning the gap. Germline CDR1 and CDR2: SQVTM and ANQGSEA. CDR3 loop: CSAGTENSPLHF. The CDR3 DNA sequence: TGCAGCGCCGGGACGGAGAATTCACCCCTCCACTTT.

The V and J genes are TRBV29-1 and TRBJ1-4; D is perhaps TRBD1 (6 bases). The germline V gene has CDR1 SQVTM and CDR2 ANQGSEA. The V end was cut by 2 bases, the J end by 4 bases, with 8 bases between. The CDR3 is made up of 13 amino acids. CDR3 nucleotides: TGCAGCGTTGAAACAGGGATTAATGAAAAACTGTTTTTT. It is translated as CSVETGINEKLFF.

This chain uses TRBV7-8 with TRBJ2-1, with 8 positions matching TRBD2. V trimming: 5 bases; J trimming: 7 bases; junction bases outside the gene matches: 13. From germline, CDR1 is SGHVS and CDR2 FQNEAQ. The CDR3 consists of 16 residues. The CDR3 region is CASSRGYSGGRNEQFF. The CDR3 DNA reads TGTGCCAGCAGCCGAGGGTACAGCGGGGGTAGAAATGAGCAGTTCTTC.

The chain couples TRBV4-2 to TRBJ1-1; no clear D. V lost 0 bases, J lost 1 base, and 6 bases lay in between. CDR1 LGHNA and CDR2 YNFKEQ come from the germline V gene. CDR3 length: 14 residues. The CDR3 DNA follows: TGTGCCAGCAGCCAAGAGGGGAGGAACACTGAAGCTTTCTTT. It codes for CASSQEGRNTEAFF.

V gene TRBV30 combines with J gene TRBJ1-4, with D perhaps matching TRBD1 (6 bases). The CDR3 is 15 amino acids. The ends were cut back, 0 bases at V and 8 bases at J, with 16 bases in the middle. The germline V gene has CDR1 GTSNPN and CDR2 SVGIG (reference sequence). The CDR3 loop reads CAWSVRGGPVEKLFF. The CDR3 nucleotides read TGTGCCTGGAGTGTACGTGGGGGGCCGGTAGAAAAACTGTTTTTT.

The chain couples TRBV6-5 to TRBJ1-2; weak D call: TRBD1 (5 bases). Germline loops: CDR1 MNHEY, CDR2 SVGAGI. Trimming took off 7 bases at V and 8 bases at J, with 17 bases between the two ends. The CDR3 covers 13 residues. CDR3 nucleotides: TGTGCCAGCAAAGGAGTCGTTGGGGACGGCTACACCTTC. Encoded protein: CASKGVVGDGYTF.